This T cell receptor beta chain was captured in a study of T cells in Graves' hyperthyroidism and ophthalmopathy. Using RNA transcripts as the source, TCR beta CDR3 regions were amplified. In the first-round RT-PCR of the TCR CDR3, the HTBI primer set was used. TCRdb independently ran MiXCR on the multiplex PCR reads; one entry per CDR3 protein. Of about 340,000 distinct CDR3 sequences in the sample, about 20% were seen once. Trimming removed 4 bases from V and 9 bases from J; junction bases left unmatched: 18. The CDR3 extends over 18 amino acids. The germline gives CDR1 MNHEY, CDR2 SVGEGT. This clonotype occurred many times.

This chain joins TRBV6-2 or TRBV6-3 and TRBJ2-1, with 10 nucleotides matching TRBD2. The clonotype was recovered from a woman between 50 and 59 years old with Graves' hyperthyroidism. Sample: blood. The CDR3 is CASSSRAIAGGSGGEQFF. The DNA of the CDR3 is TGTGCCAGCAGTTCCCGGGCGATAGCGGGGGGCTCGGGTGGTGAGCAGTTCTTC.